This T cell receptor beta chain was sequenced during a study of OX40 agonist ivuxolimab in advanced cancers. Study-level information: One patient with hepatocellular carcinoma and two with cutaneous melanoma, three in all, had partial responses.

On this clone itself: Its specificity is not known.

CDR1 is SGHRS, CDR2 YFSETQ, per germline. The ends were cut back, 3 bases at V and 6 bases at J, with 20 bases in the middle. The CDR3 has 16 residues. The study, taken as a whole, reports: Compared with others, partial responders at 0.1-3.0 mg/kg displayed clonal expansion among the lowest. There were also nonresponders showing low normalized T-cell clonal expansion.

Clones were sequenced by immunoSEQ multiplex PCR, and TCRdb holds only the in-frame ones, with some missing. Of over 60,000 clones in the sample, 80% to 90% are singletons; the top ten hold approximately 4%. The receptor was derived from an adult with an advanced solid tumor such as melanoma, head and neck, liver or kidney cancer. The chain couples TRBV5-1 to TRBJ2-3, with D possibly matching TRBD1 (6 bases). Sequences were derived from CD4+ or CD8+ T cells sorted from blood, sampled in a trial of the OX40 agonist ivuxolimab. The CDR3 nucleotides are TGCGCCAGCAGCTCTCAGGGGTCTGGGAACGGTGATACGCAGTATTTT. Translating it yields CASSSQGSGNGDTQYF.